This is a list of T cell receptor beta chains from one sample in a study of Ad26.COV2.S vaccination and SARS-CoV-2 variants. Profiled with immunoSEQ multiplex PCR; TCRdb holds only in-frame clones, not every one. The sample contains approximately 300,000 clones, 85% to 90% of which appear only once. The sample consisted of peripheral blood, taken in a trial of Ad26.COV2.S vaccine versus placebo. The receptors originated from a person between 18 and 59 years old who received the Ad26.COV2.S COVID-19 vaccine or a placebo. Each CDR3 is given with its conserved first and last residue. The order of the fields is V gene, clone size, D gene, CDR3 length, J gene, CDR3 protein, CDR3 DNA. The D gene is left open where the match is weak. Not every row has a clone size; where given, it reads once, few, many or a size class.

v_call: TRBV5-1
clone_size: -
d_call: -
cdr3_length: 13
j_call: TRBJ2-5
cdr3_aa: CASSSPHQETQYF
cdr3_nt: TGCGCCAGCAGCTCCCCCCACCAAGAGACCCAGTACTTC

v_call: TRBV18
clone_size: -
d_call: -
cdr3_length: 14
j_call: TRBJ1-1
cdr3_aa: CASSPDRVSTEAFF
cdr3_nt: TGTGCCAGCTCACCGGACCGGGTTAGTACTGAAGCTTTCTTT

v_call: TRBV25-1
clone_size: few
d_call: TRBD1
cdr3_length: 14
j_call: TRBJ1-4
cdr3_aa: CASSSLGGVEKLFF
cdr3_nt: TGTGCCAGCAGTTCGCTAGGGGGCGTAGAAAAACTGTTTTTT

v_call: TRBV30
clone_size: -
d_call: -
cdr3_length: 14
j_call: TRBJ2-7
cdr3_aa: CAWSGDKGDYEQYF
cdr3_nt: TGTGCCTGGAGTGGCGACAAGGGGGATTACGAGCAGTACTTC

v_call: TRBV9
clone_size: -
d_call: TRBD1
cdr3_length: 16
j_call: TRBJ2-1
cdr3_aa: CASARGQPYTDNEQFF
cdr3_nt: TGTGCCAGCGCCCGGGGACAGCCATACACCGACAATGAGCAGTTCTTC

v_call: TRBV5-1
clone_size: once
d_call: -
cdr3_length: 14
j_call: TRBJ1-1
cdr3_aa: CASSLQGVSTEAFF
cdr3_nt: TGCGCCAGCTCTCTACAGGGAGTCTCCACTGAAGCTTTCTTT

v_call: TRBV10-3
clone_size: -
d_call: TRBD1
cdr3_length: 16
j_call: TRBJ1-2
cdr3_aa: CAISVLEGQGGNGYTF
cdr3_nt: TGTGCCATCAGTGTCCTCGAGGGACAGGGGGGGAATGGCTACACCTTC

v_call: TRBV30
clone_size: -
d_call: -
cdr3_length: 14
j_call: TRBJ1-3
cdr3_aa: CAWKGMNSGNTIYF
cdr3_nt: TGTGCCTGGAAGGGGATGAACTCTGGAAACACCATATATTTT

v_call: TRBV5-6
clone_size: -
d_call: TRBD1
cdr3_length: 13
j_call: TRBJ2-1
cdr3_aa: CASSPLTGVEQFF
cdr3_nt: TGTGCCAGCAGCCCCCTCACAGGGGTTGAGCAGTTCTTC

v_call: TRBV5-8
clone_size: -
d_call: TRBD1
cdr3_length: 15
j_call: TRBJ2-1
cdr3_aa: CASSVYRGLYNEQFF
cdr3_nt: TGTGCCAGCAGCGTGTACAGGGGGCTCTACAATGAGCAGTTCTTC

v_call: TRBV7-2
clone_size: -
d_call: -
cdr3_length: 14
j_call: TRBJ1-5
cdr3_aa: CASSLIFSNQPQHF
cdr3_nt: TGTGCCAGCAGCTTAATCTTTAGCAATCAGCCCCAGCATTTT

v_call: TRBV10-2
clone_size: -
d_call: TRBD2
cdr3_length: 15
j_call: TRBJ2-1
cdr3_aa: CASSGGGGSYNEQFF
cdr3_nt: TGCGCCAGCAGTGGAGGCGGGGGGTCTTACAATGAGCAGTTCTTC

v_call: TRBV12-3/TRBV12-4
clone_size: -
d_call: -
cdr3_length: 12
j_call: TRBJ1-5
cdr3_aa: CASGIDDQPQHF
cdr3_nt: TGTGCCAGCGGCATAGATGATCAGCCCCAGCATTTT

v_call: TRBV6-2/TRBV6-3
clone_size: -
d_call: -
cdr3_length: 14
j_call: TRBJ2-5
cdr3_aa: CASSYRGDTGTQYF
cdr3_nt: TGTGCCAGCAGTTACAGGGGAGATACAGGGACCCAGTACTTC